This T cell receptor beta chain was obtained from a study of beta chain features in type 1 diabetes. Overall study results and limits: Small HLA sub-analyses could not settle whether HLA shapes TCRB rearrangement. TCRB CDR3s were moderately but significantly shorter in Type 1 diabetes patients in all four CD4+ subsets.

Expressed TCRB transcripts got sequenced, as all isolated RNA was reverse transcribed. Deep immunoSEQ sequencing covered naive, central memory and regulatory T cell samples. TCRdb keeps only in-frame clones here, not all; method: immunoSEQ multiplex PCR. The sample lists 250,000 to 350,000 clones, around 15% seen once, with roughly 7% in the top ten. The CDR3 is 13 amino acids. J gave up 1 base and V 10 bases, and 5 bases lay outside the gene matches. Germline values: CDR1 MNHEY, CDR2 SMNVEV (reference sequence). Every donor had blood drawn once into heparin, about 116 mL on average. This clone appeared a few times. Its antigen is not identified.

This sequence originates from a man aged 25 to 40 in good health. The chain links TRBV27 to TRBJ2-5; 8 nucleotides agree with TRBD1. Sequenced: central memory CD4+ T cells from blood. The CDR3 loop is CATGQGGQETQYF. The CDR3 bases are TGTGCCACCGGACAGGGCGGCCAAGAGACCCAGTACTTC.